These 27 T cell receptor beta chains originate from one sample sequenced in a study of T-cell reconstitution after alpha-beta-depleted transplantation in children. The authors prepared the TCRbeta library with unique molecular identifiers. TCRdb re-analysed the PCR reads in MiXCR, keeping a single row per CDR3 protein. The table shows some 220,000 distinct CDR3 sequences, with around 10% occurring only once. The sequencing used PBMCs from the stem cell graft donor, collected from the stem cell graft. The receptors here all came from a human donor who donated a stem cell graft to a child with acute lymphoblastic leukemia.

The chain's CDR3 is CASSPPTARRDTEAFF. The CDR3 region has the DNA TGTGCCAGCAGTCCACCCACGGCACGGAGGGACACTGAAGCTTTCTTT. The chain recombines TRBV27 with TRBJ1-1, with no clear D. The CDR3 length is 16 residues. The germline CDR1 and CDR2 sequences are MNHEY and SMNVEV (reference sequence). V lost 5 bases and J lost 3, with 19 bases in between.

This clonotype was found a few times. The chain recombines TRBV7-9 with TRBJ1-4; possibly TRBD1 for D (6 bases). Germline-derived CDR1 and CDR2 are SEHNR and FQNEAQ (reference sequence). The CDR3 covers 15 residues. The V gene lost 5 bases and the J gene lost 3 bases, with 13 bases spanning the gap. This CDR3 reads CASSQYRVPNEKLFF. CDR3 DNA sequence: TGTGCCAGCAGCCAGTACAGGGTCCCTAATGAAAAACTGTTTTTT.

Ten or more counts support this clonotype. The V and J genes are TRBV6-5 and TRBJ1-5; D is uncertain. The V end was cut by 0 bases, the J end by 6 bases, with 6 bases between. Germline V gene lookup returns CDR1 MNHEY and CDR2 SVGAGI. This CDR3 spans 13 amino acids. The CDR3 DNA is TGTGCCAGCAGTTACTCGGAACGTCAGCCCCAGCATTTT. Encoded protein: CASSYSERQPQHF.

This clonotype was observed many times. The genes are TRBV7-2 and TRBJ2-1; 7 bases line up with TRBD1. The CDR3 is 16 amino acids. Trimming cost V 5 bases and J 3 bases; bases outside gene matches: 10. The germline gives CDR1 SGHTA, CDR2 FQGNSA. CDR3 protein: CASSETGTANYNEQFF. The CDR3, as DNA: TGTGCCAGCAGCGAAACAGGGACAGCCAACTACAATGAGCAGTTCTTC.

This clonotype showed up many times. This chain connects TRBV5-6 to TRBJ2-7, with D perhaps TRBD1 (5 bases). This CDR3 region has 15 residues. The V and J ends lost 6 bases and 6 bases respectively, with 22 bases between them. In germline, CDR1 is SGHDT, CDR2 YYEEEE. The CDR3 nucleotides are TGTGCCAGCACCTCGGCAGGGTCCCGCCAGACCGAGCAGTACTTC. This encodes CASTSAGSRQTEQYF.

The CDR3 protein is CASNNKLNTEAFF. CDR3 sequence (DNA): TGTGCCAGTAATAACAAACTGAACACTGAAGCTTTCTTT. The chain couples TRBV19 to TRBJ1-1; D is uncertain. Germline CDR1 LNHDA, CDR2 SQIVND (reference sequence). This CDR3 comprises 13 residues. The V gene lost 7 bases and the J gene lost 0 bases, with 9 bases spanning the gap.

This clonotype was recorded a few times. V is TRBV12-3 or TRBV12-4 and J is TRBJ2-1, with D possibly TRBD2 on 7 matching bases. The CDR3 covers 17 residues. Trimming took off 3 bases at V and 7 bases at J, with 22 bases between the two ends. The CDR3 region is CASSFVSGGGGRNEQFF. The DNA for the CDR3 is TGTGCCAGCAGTTTCGTCTCGGGGGGCGGGGGTAGGAATGAGCAGTTCTTC.

This clonotype has a count of ten or more. J is TRBJ1-1 and V is TRBV4-2; D is undetermined. Deletions cut 3 bases from V and 0 bases from J, with 11 bases between. This CDR3 contains 15 residues. Germline V gene sequence: CDR1 LGHNA, CDR2 YNFKEQ. The CDR3 nucleotides read TGTGCCAGCAGCCAGGGATCGACGGTGAACACTGAAGCTTTCTTT. Translated: CASSQGSTVNTEAFF.

In its sample, this clonotype was seen a few times. The chain is built from TRBV18 and TRBJ2-7; 9 positions agree with TRBD1. The germline gives CDR1 KGHSH, CDR2 LQKENI. Losses at the gene ends were 5 bases for V and 2 bases for J; bases not matched to a gene: 7. CDR3 length equals 15 residues. This CDR3 reads CASSGTGTGTYEQYF. The CDR3 DNA follows: TGTGCCAGCTCAGGAACCGGGACAGGGACCTACGAGCAGTACTTC.

In this sample, this clonotype turned up many times. The chain carries TRBV10-2 and TRBJ2-7; D may be TRBD1 or TRBD2 (5 bases each). V lost 6 bases and J 0 bases, leaving 12 bases between the germline ends. CDR1 and CDR2 (germline): WSHSY, SAAADI. CDR3 size: 14 residues. For the CDR3, the DNA is TGCGCCAGCAGACCGGGACCTAGCTCCTACGAGCAGTACTTC. Encoded protein: CASRPGPSSYEQYF.

This clonotype came up many times. The rearrangement links TRBV5-1 to TRBJ2-2; 8 nucleotides align to TRBD1. The germline gives CDR1 SGHRS, CDR2 YFSETQ. The CDR3 is made up of 17 amino acids. V shed 3 bases and J 6 bases; nucleotides not matched to a gene: 13. DNA for the CDR3: TGCGCCAGCAGCTCGAGGCAACAGGGGGTGTTTGCCGGGGAGCTGTTTTTT. Protein sequence: CASSSRQQGVFAGELFF. Variable domain in full (rest from reference TRBV5-1 and TRBJ2-2): KAGVTQTPRYLIKTRGQQVTLSCSPISGHRSVSWYQQTPGQGLQFLFEYFSETQRNKGNFPGRFSGRQFSNSRSEMNVSTLELGDSALYLCASSSRQQGVFAGELFFGEGSRLTVL.

At least ten counts were recorded for this clonotype. This chain uses TRBV29-1 with TRBJ2-1; either TRBD1 or TRBD2 may fit D (5 bases each). The CDR3 contains 11 residues. V lost 6 bases and J 9 bases, leaving 12 bases between the germline ends. CDR1 SQVTM and CDR2 ANQGSEA come from the germline V gene. CDR3 protein: CSVDRDPEQFF. The CDR3 DNA reads TGCAGCGTGGACCGGGACCCTGAGCAGTTCTTC.

This clonotype has a handful of counts. The chain couples TRBV13 to TRBJ2-1; perhaps TRBD2 as D (7 bases). CDR3 length equals 17 residues. Trimming left V 0 bases short and J 3 bases short, with 15 bases between. Germline V gene sequence: CDR1 PRHDT, CDR2 FYEKMQ (reference sequence). Written as DNA, the CDR3 is TGTGCCAGCAGCTTAGGGGGGGGGCAACGGCTCTACAATGAGCAGTTCTTC. This sequence encodes CASSLGGGQRLYNEQFF. The entire variable domain, with the rest obtained from reference TRBV13 and TRBJ2-1, is as follows: AAGVIQSPRHLIKEKRETATLKCYPIPRHDTVYWYQQGPGQDPQFLISFYEKMQSDKGSIPDRFSAQQFSDYHSELNMSSLELGDSALYFCASSLGGGQRLYNEQFFGPGTRLTVL.

This chain uses TRBV12-3 or TRBV12-4 with TRBJ1-5; no firm D call. The CDR3 totals 14 residues. The germline V and J ends were trimmed by 9 bases and 5 bases, with 17 bases remaining between them. The CDR3 protein is CASTGPSNYQPQHF. The CDR3 coding sequence is TGTGCCAGTACCGGTCCCAGTAATTATCAGCCCCAGCATTTT.

The chain links TRBV11-2 to TRBJ1-1; D might be TRBD1 (5 bases). The CDR3 extends over 16 amino acids. The germline CDR1 and CDR2 sequences are SGHAT and FQNNGV. The germline V and J ends were trimmed by 0 bases and 1 base, with 12 bases remaining between them. The CDR3 nucleotides are TGTGCCAGCAGCTTAGATTATCAGGGATGGAACACTGAAGCTTTCTTT. Amino acids: CASSLDYQGWNTEAFF.

This clonotype was observed many times. The chain recombines TRBV5-1 with TRBJ2-1, with D unclear. Germline V gene data show CDR1 as SGHRS and CDR2 as YFSETQ. V dropped 2 bases and J dropped 4 bases, with 10 bases sitting between them. The CDR3 runs 14 residues. CDR3 region: CASSFADWYNEQFF. DNA of the CDR3: TGCGCCAGCAGCTTTGCAGACTGGTACAATGAGCAGTTCTTC.

The chain couples TRBV20-1 to TRBJ2-7, with D possibly TRBD2 on 5 matching bases. V was pared by 3 bases and J by 0 bases, with 18 bases between. Germline values: CDR1 DFQATT, CDR2 SNEGSKA (reference sequence). The CDR3 runs 16 residues. Here the CDR3 DNA reads TGCAGTGCTAGTCGATCGTTTAGCGTCAGCTCCTACGAGCAGTACTTC. Translating gives CSASRSFSVSSYEQYF.

This clonotype came up a few times. V and J are TRBV4-2 and TRBJ2-6; D unresolved. The germline CDR1 and CDR2 sequences are LGHNA and YNFKEQ. Trimming removed 0 bases at V and 0 bases at J, with 12 bases between. CDR3 length equals 18 residues. The CDR3 spells CASSQDITVSSGANVLTF. CDR3 DNA sequence: TGTGCCAGCAGCCAAGATATAACAGTCAGCTCTGGGGCCAACGTCCTGACTTTC.

A word on this clonotype: A much larger clone lies one base from this, so it may be a read error. Since the CDR3 does not end with the conserved phenylalanine or tryptophan, this likely comes from a read error. The chain joins TRBV29-1 to TRBJ1-4; D possibly corresponds to TRBD1 (6 bases). V was clipped by 4 bases and J by 5 bases, with 8 bases between them. The V gene's germline CDR1 is SQVTM and CDR2 ANQGSEA. This CDR3 region has 12 residues. The CDR3 sequence: CSVVQGNEKLFY. DNA of the CDR3: TGCAGCGTTGTACAGGGAAATGAAAAACTGTTTTAT.

The chain is built from TRBV5-6 and TRBJ2-3, with 8 bases matching TRBD2. The germline V gene encodes CDR1 SGHDT and CDR2 YYEEEE. CDR3 length: 15 residues. J lost 1 base, V lost 1 base, and 2 bases had no gene match. The CDR3, as DNA: TGTGCCAGCAGCTTGACAGCGGGGGGCACAGATACGCAGTATTTT. Its translation is CASSLTAGGTDTQYF.

A few counts support this clonotype. The gene calls are TRBV7-9 and TRBJ2-3, with 10 nucleotides matching TRBD2. With V trimmed by 5 bases and J by 4 bases, 3 bases remained unmatched. The CDR3 runs to 14 residues. Germline V gene sequence: CDR1 SEHNR, CDR2 FQNEAQ (reference sequence). The DNA for the CDR3 is TGTGCCAGCAGCACCAGCGGGGGGGCAGATACGCAGTATTTT. Encoded protein: CASSTSGGADTQYF.

The chain is built from TRBV7-9 and TRBJ2-4, with D unresolved. V was pared by 3 bases and J by 0 bases, with 12 bases between. Germline V lookup: CDR1 SEHNR, CDR2 FQNEAQ (reference sequence). The CDR3 is made up of 16 amino acids. In DNA, the CDR3 is TGTGCCAGCAGCTTGTCGCAGCCGCTAGCCAAAAACATTCAGTACTTC. Residues: CASSLSQPLAKNIQYF.

This clonotype was found a few times. The rearrangement links TRBV24-1 to TRBJ2-7; weak D call: TRBD1 (6 bases). The CDR3 covers 18 residues. Germline lookup yields CDR1 KGHDR and CDR2 SFDVKD. Trimming cost V 0 bases and J 3 bases, with 20 bases left between them. CDR3 region: CATSDLSGSRDISYEQYF. The CDR3 nucleotides read TGTGCCACCAGTGATTTGAGTGGTTCCCGGGACATTAGCTACGAGCAGTACTTC.

Many counts were recorded for this clonotype. This chain uses TRBV5-1 with TRBJ2-3, with D possibly being TRBD2 (7 bases). Looked up from germline, CDR1 is SGHRS and CDR2 is YFSETQ. Trimming removed 0 bases from V and 2 bases from J, with 10 bases in between. The CDR3 sequence is 15 residues long. The CDR3 nucleotides read TGCGCCAGCAGCTTGGGGGCGGGGGCCACAGATACGCAGTATTTT. Translating gives CASSLGAGATDTQYF.

The chain links TRBV7-2 to TRBJ2-2, with D maybe TRBD2 (5 bases). Trimming removed 5 bases at V and 4 bases at J, with 14 bases between. The germline V gene encodes CDR1 SGHTA and CDR2 FQGNSA. The CDR3 runs to 15 residues. The CDR3 region is CASSPGVGPTGELFF. The CDR3 DNA sequence: TGTGCCAGCAGCCCCGGGGTGGGCCCCACCGGGGAGCTGTTTTTT.

This clonotype was seen many times. V usage is TRBV7-9 and J usage is TRBJ1-3; D remains ambiguous. Trimming cost V 1 base and J 8 bases, with 18 bases left between them. The CDR3 is made up of 16 amino acids. In germline, CDR1 is SEHNR, CDR2 FQNEAQ (reference sequence). The CDR3 region has the DNA TGTGCCAGCAGCTTAGATCAGGCTCTATCCGGTGACACCATATATTTT. Encoded protein: CASSLDQALSGDTIYF.

In its sample, this clonotype was seen once. The rearrangement links TRBV5-5 to TRBJ2-7, with 9 positions matching TRBD1. J gave up 2 bases and V 1 base, and 1 base lay outside the gene matches. The CDR3 spans 14 residues. The germline CDR1 and CDR2 sequences are SGHKS and YYEKEE (reference sequence). The CDR3 DNA reads TGTGCCAGCAGCTTGACAGGGGGCCCCTACGAGCAGTACTTC. Amino acid sequence: CASSLTGGPYEQYF.